These 3 T cell receptor beta chains were all obtained from the same sample, sequenced in a study of T cells in Graves' hyperthyroidism and ophthalmopathy. Amplification yielded TCR beta CDR3 regions, with RNA transcripts as the source. HTBI primers were used for first-round RT-PCR of the TCR CDR3. TCRdb independently ran MiXCR on the multiplex PCR reads; one entry per CDR3 protein. The sample holds under 350,000 distinct CDR3 sequences, roughly 20% seen once. The specimen sequenced was blood. These receptors were taken from a woman between 45 and 60 years old with Graves' hyperthyroidism.

The chain recombines TRBV2 with TRBJ2-7, with 11 bases that match TRBD2. CDR1 and CDR2 (germline): SNHLY, FYNNEI. The CDR3 covers 15 residues. CDR3 amino acids: CGSRLAGGHSYEQYF. CDR3 DNA: TGTGGAAGCAGGCTAGCGGGGGGACATTCCTACGAGCAGTACTTC.

This clonotype was seen just once. Being one base from a much bigger clone, this may be a read error. The chain couples TRBV20-1 to TRBJ1-6, with 8 bases lining up with TRBD1. The J segment lost 9 bases and the V segment lost 1 base, leaving 11 bases of the junction unmatched. The CDR3 length is 16 residues. The germline CDR1 and CDR2 sequences are DFQATT and SNEGSKA (reference sequence). This CDR3 reads CSARGAGGQGPSPLHF. The CDR3 nucleotides read TGCAGTGCTAGAGGGGCCGGAGGACAGGGTCCTTCACCCCTCCACTTT.

V gene TRBV15 combines with J gene TRBJ1-1; 8 nucleotides agree with TRBD1. Per the germline V gene, CDR1 is LNHNV and CDR2 is YYDKDF (reference sequence). The CDR3 has 15 residues. J was trimmed by 2 bases and V by 5 bases; bases with no gene match: 7. CDR3 loop: CATSVQTGENTEAFF. CDR3 DNA: TGTGCCACCAGCGTTCAGACAGGGGAAAACACTGAAGCTTTCTTT.